This T cell receptor beta chain stems from a study of T cells in Graves' hyperthyroidism and ophthalmopathy. Germline V gene data show CDR1 as MNHNS and CDR2 as SASEGT. The CDR3 has 14 residues. Trimming cost V 5 bases and J 0 bases, with 10 bases left between them. Only one count was recorded for this clonotype. The investigators amplified TCR beta CDR3 regions from RNA transcripts. The TCR CDR3 was amplified in a first-round RT-PCR using the HTBI primer set. MiXCR, run by TCRdb on the multiplex PCR reads, gives a single entry per CDR3 protein. This sample yields roughly 300,000 distinct CDR3 sequences, of which 20% to 25% are seen a single time; about 50% belongs to the top ten. The study defined stable Graves' hyperthyroidism as no ophthalmopathy progression within 18 months. Hyperthyroidism patients were newly diagnosed, had disease duration under 2 months, and were aged 18 to 65 years.

The specimen was blood. The chain carries TRBV6-1 and TRBJ1-1; perhaps TRBD1 as D (6 bases). The TCR comes from a woman aged 50 to 65 with Graves' hyperthyroidism. In nucleotides, the CDR3 is TGTGCCAGCAGTCGGACAGAGTTGAACACTGAAGCTTTCTTT. Protein product: CASSRTELNTEAFF.